Below, 10 T cell receptor beta chains from the same sample are listed, as sequenced in a study of response to subunit inactivated influenza vaccine. TCRdb used MiXCR to reprocess the RT-PCR reads, holding one entry per CDR3 protein. The sample contains about 500,000 distinct CDR3 sequences, approximately 15% of which appear only once. The starting material was CD4+ T cells sorted from PBMCs, obtained 23 to 25 months after vaccination. The receptors stem from a man aged 50 to 69 who received an inactivated influenza vaccine.

This clonotype came up a few times. The gene calls are TRBV27 and TRBJ2-1; 8 bases map to TRBD1. J lost 7 bases, V lost 5 bases, and 10 bases had no gene match. The CDR3 runs to 15 residues. Germline V gene data show CDR1 as MNHEY and CDR2 as SMNVEV (reference sequence). CDR3 residues: CASSLRTGRTNEQFF. The CDR3 nucleotides are TGTGCCAGCAGTCTCCGGACAGGGAGGACAAATGAGCAGTTCTTC.

This clonotype was seen ten or more times. The chain uses TRBV13 and TRBJ2-7; 9 bases agree with TRBD2. This CDR3 has 19 amino acids. Trimming removed 2 bases from V and 0 bases from J; junction bases left unmatched: 14. Germline V gives CDR1 PRHDT, CDR2 FYEKMQ (reference sequence). The CDR3 region has the DNA TGTGCCAGCAGCTTAACCCCAGGGCGGGTTAGCGGGAGCTCCTACGAGCAGTACTTC. As protein: CASSLTPGRVSGSSYEQYF.

The J gene is TRBJ1-1, the V gene TRBV27, with D perhaps TRBD1 (5 bases). This CDR3 has 14 amino acids. The germline CDR1 and CDR2 sequences are MNHEY and SMNVEV (reference sequence). The ends were cut back, 6 bases at V and 1 base at J, with 12 bases in the middle. This CDR3 reads CASRPGLQNTEAFF. Here the CDR3 DNA reads TGTGCCAGCAGACCGGGACTTCAGAACACTGAAGCTTTCTTT.

This clonotype was counted many times. The rearrangement links TRBV3-1 to TRBJ1-1; D is uncertain. This CDR3 contains 14 residues. Germline CDR1 and CDR2: LGHDT and YNNKEL (reference sequence). Between the trimmed V and J ends, which lost 2 bases and 3 bases, there was a span of 10 bases. The CDR3 sequence is CASSQKGTDTEAFF. CDR3 DNA sequence: TGTGCCAGCAGCCAAAAAGGAACCGACACTGAAGCTTTCTTT. The variable domain in full, with the rest retrieved from reference TRBV3-1 and TRBJ1-1, is DTAVSQTPKYLVTQMGNDKSIKCEQNLGHDTMYWYKQDSKKFLKIMFSYNNKELIINETVPNRFSPKSPDKAHLNLHINSLELGDSAVYFCASSQKGTDTEAFFGQGTRLTVV.

This chain links TRBV4-2 with TRBJ2-1, with 7 bases that match TRBD1. Trimming cost V 2 bases and J 0 bases; bases outside gene matches: 16. Germline CDR1 is LGHNA and CDR2 is YNFKEQ. This CDR3 comprises 20 residues. The CDR3: CASSQQTGPKWVSSYNEQFF. Here the CDR3 DNA reads TGTGCCAGCAGCCAACAGACAGGGCCGAAGTGGGTAAGCTCCTACAATGAGCAGTTCTTC.

This clonotype was observed a few times. The chain uses TRBV18 and TRBJ2-7, with D possibly being TRBD1 (6 bases). The ends were cut back, 6 bases at V and 3 bases at J, with 15 bases in the middle. The CDR3 has 14 amino acids. Germline V gene data show CDR1 as KGHSH and CDR2 as LQKENI. The CDR3 coding sequence is TGTGCCAGCTCCCCTTCCCGGACAGTCTACGAGCAGTACTTC. Protein product: CASSPSRTVYEQYF.

This clonotype has at least ten counts. The chain carries TRBV12-3 or TRBV12-4 and TRBJ2-1, with D perhaps matching TRBD2 (7 bases). Trimming removed 6 bases at V and 8 bases at J, with 17 bases between. The CDR3 runs to 14 residues. CDR3 coding DNA: TGTGCCAGCAGGCGGGGGCTCCGGGGCGATGAGCAGTTCTTC. Translated: CASRRGLRGDEQFF.

This chain's CDR3 is CASSSRGATEQFF. CDR3 bases: TGTGCCAGCAGCTCTAGAGGGGCAACTGAGCAGTTCTTC. The V call is TRBV7-2, the J call TRBJ2-1; perhaps D is TRBD1 or TRBD2 (5 bases each). V was shortened by 4 bases and J by 9 bases, with 13 bases between the two germline ends. Germline V gene lookup returns CDR1 SGHTA and CDR2 FQGNSA. The CDR3 is 13 residues long.

The chain employs TRBV7-2 and TRBJ2-3; D is ambiguous. V lost 6 bases to trimming and J lost 6 bases, with 10 bases between them. This CDR3 is 12 amino acids long. Germline V gene lookup returns CDR1 SGHTA and CDR2 FQGNSA. The CDR3 region is CASRKAGDTQYF. The CDR3 DNA follows: TGTGCCAGCAGGAAAGCTGGGGATACGCAGTATTTT.

This clonotype was observed at least ten times. J is TRBJ1-1 and V is TRBV5-1, with D hard to call. The CDR3 consists of 14 residues. The ends were cut back, 0 bases at V and 4 bases at J, with 10 bases in the middle. CDR1 and CDR2 from the germline V gene are SGHRS and YFSETQ. CDR3 sequence reads: CASSLAGSGTEAFF. The CDR3 DNA reads as TGCGCCAGCAGCTTGGCGGGCTCCGGCACTGAAGCTTTCTTT. Full variable domain (remainder filled in from reference TRBV5-1 and TRBJ1-1): KAGVTQTPRYLIKTRGQQVTLSCSPISGHRSVSWYQQTPGQGLQFLFEYFSETQRNKGNFPGRFSGRQFSNSRSEMNVSTLELGDSALYLCASSLAGSGTEAFFGQGTRLTVV.